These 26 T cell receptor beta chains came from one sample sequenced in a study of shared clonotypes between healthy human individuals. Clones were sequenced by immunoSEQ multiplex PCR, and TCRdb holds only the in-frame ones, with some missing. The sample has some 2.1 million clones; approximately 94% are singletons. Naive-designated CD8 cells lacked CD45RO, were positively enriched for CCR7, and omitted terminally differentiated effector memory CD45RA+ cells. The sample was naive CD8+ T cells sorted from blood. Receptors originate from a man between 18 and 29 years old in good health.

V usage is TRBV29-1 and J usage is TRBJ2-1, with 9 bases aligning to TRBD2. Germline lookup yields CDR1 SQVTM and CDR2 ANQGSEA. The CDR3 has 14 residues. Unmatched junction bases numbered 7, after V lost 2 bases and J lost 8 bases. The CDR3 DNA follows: TGCAGCGTTGAACCAGGGGGGACTAGCTATGAGCAGTTCTTC. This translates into CSVEPGGTSYEQFF.

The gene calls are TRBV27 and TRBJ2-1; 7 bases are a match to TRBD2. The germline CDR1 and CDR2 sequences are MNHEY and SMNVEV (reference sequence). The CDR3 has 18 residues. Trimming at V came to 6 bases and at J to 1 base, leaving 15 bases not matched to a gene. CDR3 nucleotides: TGTGCCAGCAGCCCTCGGGGAGCGGGGTCCCCATCCTACAATGAGCAGTTCTTC. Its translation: CASSPRGAGSPSYNEQFF.

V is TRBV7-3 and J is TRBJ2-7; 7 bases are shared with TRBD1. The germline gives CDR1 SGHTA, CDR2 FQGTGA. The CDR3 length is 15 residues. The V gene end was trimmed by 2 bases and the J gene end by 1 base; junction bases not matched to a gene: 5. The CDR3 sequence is CASSLYTGASYEQYF. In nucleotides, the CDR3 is TGTGCCAGCAGCTTATACACAGGGGCTTCCTACGAGCAGTACTTC. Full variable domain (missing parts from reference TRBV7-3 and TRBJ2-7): GAGVSQTPSNKVTEKGKYVELRCDPISGHTALYWYRQSLGQGPEFLIYFQGTGAADDSGLPNDRFFAVRPEGSVSTLKIQRTERGDSAVYLCASSLYTGASYEQYFGPGTRLTVT.

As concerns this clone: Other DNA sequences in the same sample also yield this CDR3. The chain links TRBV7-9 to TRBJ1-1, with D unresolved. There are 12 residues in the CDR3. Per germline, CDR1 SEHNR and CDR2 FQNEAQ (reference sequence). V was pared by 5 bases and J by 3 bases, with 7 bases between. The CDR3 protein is CASSLSDTEAFF. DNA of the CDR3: TGTGCCAGCAGCCTCTCAGACACTGAAGCTTTCTTT.

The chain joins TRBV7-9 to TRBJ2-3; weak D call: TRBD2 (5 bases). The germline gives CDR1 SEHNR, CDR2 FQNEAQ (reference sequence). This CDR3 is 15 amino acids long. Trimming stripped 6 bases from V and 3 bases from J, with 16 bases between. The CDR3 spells CASSSRIGGTDTQYF. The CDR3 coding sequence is TGTGCCAGCAGTTCCAGGATCGGAGGAACAGATACGCAGTATTTT.

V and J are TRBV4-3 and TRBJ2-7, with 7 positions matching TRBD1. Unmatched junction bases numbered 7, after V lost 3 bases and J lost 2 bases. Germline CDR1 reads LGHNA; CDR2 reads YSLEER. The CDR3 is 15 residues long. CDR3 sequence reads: CASSHGRDRAYEQYF. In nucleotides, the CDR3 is TGCGCCAGCAGCCATGGCCGGGACAGAGCCTACGAGCAGTACTTC.

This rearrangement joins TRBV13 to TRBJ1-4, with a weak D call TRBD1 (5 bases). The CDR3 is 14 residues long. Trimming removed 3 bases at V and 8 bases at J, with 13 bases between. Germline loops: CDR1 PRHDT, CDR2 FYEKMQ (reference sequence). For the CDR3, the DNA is TGTGCCAGCAGCTTCGGGCAGGGAGAGGAAAAACTGTTTTTT. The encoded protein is CASSFGQGEEKLFF.

The CDR3 spells CASSSLTTRTDGKLFF. In DNA form, the CDR3 reads TGTGCCAGCAGCTCCCTTACGACTCGGACGGATGGAAAACTGTTTTTT. V and J are TRBV7-9 and TRBJ1-4; D gene uncertain. The germline CDR1 and CDR2 sequences are SEHNR and FQNEAQ (reference sequence). The CDR3 consists of 16 residues. The V and J ends lost 4 bases and 10 bases respectively, with 22 bases between them.

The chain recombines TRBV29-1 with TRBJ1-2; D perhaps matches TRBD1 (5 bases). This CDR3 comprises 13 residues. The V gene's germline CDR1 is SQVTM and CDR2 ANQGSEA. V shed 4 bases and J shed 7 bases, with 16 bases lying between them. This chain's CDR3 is CSVVDSYFPGYTF. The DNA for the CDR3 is TGCAGCGTTGTCGACAGTTATTTTCCTGGCTACACCTTC.

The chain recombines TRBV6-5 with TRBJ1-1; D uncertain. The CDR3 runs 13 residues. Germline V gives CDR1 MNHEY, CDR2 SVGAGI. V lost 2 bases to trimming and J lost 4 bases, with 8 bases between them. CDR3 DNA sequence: TGTGCCAGCAGTTACAACACTATCACTGAAGCTTTCTTT. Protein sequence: CASSYNTITEAFF.

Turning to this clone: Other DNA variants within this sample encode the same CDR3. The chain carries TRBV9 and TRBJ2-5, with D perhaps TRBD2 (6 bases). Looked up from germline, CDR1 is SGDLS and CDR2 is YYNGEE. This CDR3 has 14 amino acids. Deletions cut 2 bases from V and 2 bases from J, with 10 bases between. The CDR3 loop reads CASSVSGVQETQYF. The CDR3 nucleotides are TGTGCCAGCAGCGTCTCGGGGGTGCAAGAGACCCAGTACTTC. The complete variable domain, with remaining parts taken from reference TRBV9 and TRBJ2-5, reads DSGVTQTPKHLITATGQRVTLRCSPRSGDLSVYWYQQSLDQGLQFLIQYYNGEERAKGNILERFSAQQFPDLHSELNLSSLELGDSALYFCASSVSGVQETQYFGPGTRLLVL.

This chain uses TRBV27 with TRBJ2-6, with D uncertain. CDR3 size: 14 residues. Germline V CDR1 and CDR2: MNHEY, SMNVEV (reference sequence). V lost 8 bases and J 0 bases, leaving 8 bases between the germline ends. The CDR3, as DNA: TGTGCCAGCCGTGCCCTCTCTGGGGCCAACGTCCTGACTTTC. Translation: CASRALSGANVLTF.

CDR3 DNA sequence: TGTGCCAGCAGTTTAGACAGGGGCGGGGATCAGCCCCAGCATTTT. It yields the protein CASSLDRGGDQPQHF. V usage is TRBV27 and J usage is TRBJ1-5; 8 bases match TRBD1. V gave up 2 bases and J gave up 5 bases; unmatched junction bases: 5. The CDR3 is 15 residues long. In germline, CDR1 is MNHEY, CDR2 SMNVEV (reference sequence).

The CDR3 DNA reads TGTGCCAACTTGAGGGTAAAGGACACTGAAGCTTTCTTT. Protein sequence: CANLRVKDTEAFF. This chain uses TRBV6-6 with TRBJ1-1; D not certain. The CDR3 spans 13 residues. From germline, CDR1 is MNHNY and CDR2 SVGAGI (reference sequence). V lost 10 bases to trimming and J lost 3 bases, with 15 bases between them.

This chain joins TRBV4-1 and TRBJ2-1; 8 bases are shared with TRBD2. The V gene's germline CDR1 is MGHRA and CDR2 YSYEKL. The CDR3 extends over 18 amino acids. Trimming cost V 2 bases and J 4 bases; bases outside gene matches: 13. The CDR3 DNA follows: TGCGCCAGCAGCCAAAGGGCTAGCGGGCCCGACCTTTACAATGAGCAGTTCTTC. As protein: CASSQRASGPDLYNEQFF.

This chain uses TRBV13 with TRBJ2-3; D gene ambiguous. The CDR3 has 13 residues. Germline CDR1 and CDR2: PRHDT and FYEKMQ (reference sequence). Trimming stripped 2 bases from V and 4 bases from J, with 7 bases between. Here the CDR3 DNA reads TGTGCCAGCAGCTTAAATACACCAGATACGCAGTATTTT. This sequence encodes CASSLNTPDTQYF.

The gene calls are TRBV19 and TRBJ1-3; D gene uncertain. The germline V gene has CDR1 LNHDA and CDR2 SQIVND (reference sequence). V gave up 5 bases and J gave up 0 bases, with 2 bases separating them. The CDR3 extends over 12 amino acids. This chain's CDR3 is CASSGSGNTIYF. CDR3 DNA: TGTGCCAGTAGTGGCTCTGGAAACACCATATATTTT.

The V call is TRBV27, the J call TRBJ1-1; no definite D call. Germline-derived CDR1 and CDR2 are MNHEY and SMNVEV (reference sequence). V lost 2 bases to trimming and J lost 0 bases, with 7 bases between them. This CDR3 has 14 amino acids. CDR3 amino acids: CASSLNNMNTEAFF. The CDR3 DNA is TGTGCCAGCAGTTTAAATAACATGAACACTGAAGCTTTCTTT.

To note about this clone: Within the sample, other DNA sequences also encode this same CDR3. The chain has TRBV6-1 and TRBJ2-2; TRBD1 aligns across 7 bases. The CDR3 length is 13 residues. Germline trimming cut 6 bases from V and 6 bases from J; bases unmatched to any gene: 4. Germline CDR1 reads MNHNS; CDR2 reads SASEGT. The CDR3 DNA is TGTGCCAGCAGCGCAACAGGGGCCGGGGAGCTGTTTTTT. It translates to CASSATGAGELFF.

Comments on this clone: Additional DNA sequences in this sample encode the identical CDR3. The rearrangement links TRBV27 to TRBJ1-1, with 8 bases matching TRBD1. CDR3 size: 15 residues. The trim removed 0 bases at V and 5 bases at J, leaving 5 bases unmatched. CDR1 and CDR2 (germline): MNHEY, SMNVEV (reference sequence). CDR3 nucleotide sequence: TGTGCCAGCAGTTTATCTAGGACAGGGCTAACTGAAGCTTTCTTT. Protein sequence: CASSLSRTGLTEAFF.

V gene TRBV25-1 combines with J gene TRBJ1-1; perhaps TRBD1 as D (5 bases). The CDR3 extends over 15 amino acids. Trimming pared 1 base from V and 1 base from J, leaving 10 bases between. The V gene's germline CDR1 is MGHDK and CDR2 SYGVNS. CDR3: CASSESQGANTEAFF. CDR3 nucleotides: TGTGCCAGCAGTGAATCCCAGGGAGCGAACACTGAAGCTTTCTTT.

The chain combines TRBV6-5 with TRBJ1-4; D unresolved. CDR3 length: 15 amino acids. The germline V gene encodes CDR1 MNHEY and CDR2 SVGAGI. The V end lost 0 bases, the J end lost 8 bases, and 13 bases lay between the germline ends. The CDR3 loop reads CASSYSGISGEKLFF. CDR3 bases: TGTGCCAGCAGTTACTCTGGGATATCCGGGGAAAAACTGTTTTTT.

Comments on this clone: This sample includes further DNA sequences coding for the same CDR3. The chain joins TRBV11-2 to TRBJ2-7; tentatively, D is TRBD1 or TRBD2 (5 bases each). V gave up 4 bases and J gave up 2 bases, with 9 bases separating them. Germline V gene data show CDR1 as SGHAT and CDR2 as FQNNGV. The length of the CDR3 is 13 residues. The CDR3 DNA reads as TGTGCCAGCAGCTCGGGACCGACCTACGAGCAGTACTTC. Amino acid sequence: CASSSGPTYEQYF.

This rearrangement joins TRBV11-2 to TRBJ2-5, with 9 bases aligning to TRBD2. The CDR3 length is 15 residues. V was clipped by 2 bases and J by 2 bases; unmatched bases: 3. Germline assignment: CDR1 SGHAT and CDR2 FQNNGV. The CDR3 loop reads CASSLYAGGQETQYF. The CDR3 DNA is TGTGCCAGCAGCTTATATGCGGGGGGGCAAGAGACCCAGTACTTC.

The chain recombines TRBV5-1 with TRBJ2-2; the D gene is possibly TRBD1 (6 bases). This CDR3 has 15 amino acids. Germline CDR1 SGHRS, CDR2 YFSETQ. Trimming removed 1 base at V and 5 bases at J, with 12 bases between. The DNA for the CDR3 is TGCGCCAGCAGCTTGATCAGGGGAGAGACCGGGGAGCTGTTTTTT. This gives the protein CASSLIRGETGELFF.

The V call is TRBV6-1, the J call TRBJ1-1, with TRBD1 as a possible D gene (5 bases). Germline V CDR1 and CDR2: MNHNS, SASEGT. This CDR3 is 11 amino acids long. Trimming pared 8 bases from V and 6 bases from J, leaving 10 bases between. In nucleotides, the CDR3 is TGTGCCAGCGGTCGACAGTCTGAAGCTTTCTTT. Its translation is CASGRQSEAFF.